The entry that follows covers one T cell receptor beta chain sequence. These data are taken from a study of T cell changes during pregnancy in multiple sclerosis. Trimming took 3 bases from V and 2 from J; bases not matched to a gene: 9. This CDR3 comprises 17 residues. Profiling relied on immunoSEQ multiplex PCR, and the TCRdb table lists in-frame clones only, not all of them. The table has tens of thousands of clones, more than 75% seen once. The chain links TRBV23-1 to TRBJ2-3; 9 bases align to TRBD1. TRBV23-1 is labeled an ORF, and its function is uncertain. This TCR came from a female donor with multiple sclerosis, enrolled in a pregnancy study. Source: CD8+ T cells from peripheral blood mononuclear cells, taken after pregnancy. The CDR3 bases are TGCGCCAGCAGTCAGTTCGGGACAGGGTTGAACACAGATACGCAGTATTTT. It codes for CASSQFGTGLNTDTQYF.